This TCR beta chain was documented in a study of T cell changes during pregnancy in multiple sclerosis. Method: immunoSEQ multiplex PCR; TCRdb's copy keeps in-frame clones and lacks some. Of some 120,000 clones in the sample, 96% were seen once. The CDR3 consists of 14 residues. CDR1 SGDLS and CDR2 YYNGEE come from the germline V gene. The V end lost 0 bases, the J end lost 3 bases, and 10 bases lay between the germline ends. This specimen was peripheral blood, taken after pregnancy. The receptor's source is a female donor with multiple sclerosis, enrolled in a pregnancy study. The rearrangement uses TRBV9 and TRBJ2-7; tentatively, D is TRBD2 (5 bases). The CDR3 sequence is CASSVAGESYEQYF. The DNA of the CDR3 is TGTGCCAGCAGCGTAGCCGGGGAGAGCTACGAGCAGTACTTC. The full variable domain, its missing parts supplied by reference TRBV9 and TRBJ2-7, is DSGVTQTPKHLITATGQRVTLRCSPRSGDLSVYWYQQSLDQGLQFLIQYYNGEERAKGNILERFSAQQFPDLHSELNLSSLELGDSALYFCASSVAGESYEQYFGPGTRLTVT.